What follows are 28 T cell receptor beta chains derived from one specimen sequenced in a study of OX40 agonist ivuxolimab in advanced cancers. The method was immunoSEQ multiplex PCR; TCRdb's version includes in-frame clones alone and lacks a portion of them. The sample yields around 77,000 clones, roughly nine tenths seen once. Sequenced material: CD4+ or CD8+ T cells sorted from blood, taken in a trial of the OX40 agonist ivuxolimab. The receptor source for this set is an adult with an advanced solid tumor such as melanoma, head and neck, liver or kidney cancer.

V usage is TRBV5-1 and J usage is TRBJ2-3; a possible D gene is TRBD2 (7 bases). The CDR3 loop spans 16 amino acids. CDR1 SGHRS and CDR2 YFSETQ come from the germline V gene. V lost 3 bases, J lost 4 bases, and 18 bases lay in between. Written as DNA, the CDR3 is TGCGCCAGCAGCTCAAACGCGGCGGGGGCGGCAGATACGCAGTATTTT. This encodes CASSSNAAGAADTQYF. Together with reference TRBV5-1 and TRBJ2-3, the CDR3 gives the full variable domain: KAGVTQTPRYLIKTRGQQVTLSCSPISGHRSVSWYQQTPGQGLQFLFEYFSETQRNKGNFPGRFSGRQFSNSRSEMNVSTLELGDSALYLCASSSNAAGAADTQYFGPGTRLTVL.

The chain couples TRBV18 to TRBJ1-1; no clear D. V was clipped by 4 bases and J by 6 bases, with 15 bases between them. This CDR3 contains 14 residues. The germline V gene has CDR1 KGHSH and CDR2 LQKENI. CDR3 residues: CASSLNTPPAEAFF. The CDR3 region has the DNA TGTGCCAGCTCACTTAATACCCCGCCCGCTGAAGCTTTCTTT.

The V call is TRBV12-2, the J call TRBJ2-1; the table's TRBD2 call for D was not verified on the DNA. TRBV12-2 has pseudogene status. CDR3 length: 15 residues. CDR3 sequence reads: CASRLVVSYYNEQFF. The CDR3 nucleotides read TGTGCAAGTCGCTTAGTGGTTAGCTATTACAATGAGCAGTTCTTC.

The V call is TRBV6-6, the J call TRBJ1-2, with TRBD1 matching over 8 bases. Losses at the gene ends were 5 bases for V and 6 bases for J; bases not matched to a gene: 8. The CDR3 extends over 14 amino acids. Germline CDR1 is MNHNY and CDR2 is SVGAGI (reference sequence). CDR3 protein: CASSRQGLRDGYTF. The CDR3 DNA reads as TGTGCCAGCAGTAGACAGGGGCTCCGTGATGGCTACACCTTC.

The chain combines TRBV28 with TRBJ1-2; D is unresolved. Germline V gene lookup returns CDR1 MDHEN and CDR2 SYDVKM. V was trimmed by 4 bases and J by 8 bases, leaving 23 bases between them. There are 16 residues in the CDR3. The DNA for the CDR3 is TGTGCCAGCAGTTCCCCCTTGAGGGCCCACCCGAGAGGCTACACCTTC. The encoded protein is CASSSPLRAHPRGYTF.

This chain connects TRBV5-1 to TRBJ1-1, with TRBD1 as a possible D gene (5 bases). Germline V CDR1 and CDR2: SGHRS, YFSETQ. The germline V and J ends were trimmed by 0 bases and 5 bases, with 14 bases remaining between them. The CDR3 spans 15 residues. CDR3 bases: TGCGCCAGCAGCTTGGGTACGCAGGGTCTAACTGAAGCTTTCTTT. Protein: CASSLGTQGLTEAFF.

As for this clone: The same CDR3 is also encoded by other DNA sequences in this sample. The chain combines TRBV11-3 with TRBJ1-2, with D unresolved. Trimming stripped 2 bases from V and 8 bases from J, with 12 bases between. CDR1 is SGHNT, CDR2 YENEEA, per germline. CDR3 length equals 13 residues. The CDR3 bases are TGTGCCAGCAGCTTAAACAGTGCCGGGGGCTACACCTTC. Translation: CASSLNSAGGYTF.

The rearrangement links TRBV5-6 to TRBJ2-3, with a possible D match to TRBD1 (6 bases). This CDR3 contains 15 residues. CDR1 and CDR2 (germline): SGHDT, YYEEEE. V shed 1 base and J shed 2 bases, with 11 bases lying between them. Here the CDR3 reads CASSLPGHNTDTQYF. For the CDR3, the DNA is TGTGCCAGCAGCTTGCCGGGACACAACACAGATACGCAGTATTTT. Full variable domain (remainder filled in from reference TRBV5-6 and TRBJ2-3): DAGVTQSPTHLIKTRGQQVTLRCSPKSGHDTVSWYQQALGQGPQFIFQYYEEEERQRGNFPDRFSGHQFPNYSSELNVNALLLGDSALYLCASSLPGHNTDTQYFGPGTRLTVL.

The CDR3 bases are TGTGCCAGCAGTTTGCCCCCTCCCGCGGGGCCCGGGGAGACCCAGTACTTC. This codes for CASSLPPPAGPGETQYF. This chain uses TRBV28 with TRBJ2-5, with TRBD2 as a possible D gene (6 bases). The CDR3 is 17 amino acids. The germline CDR1 and CDR2 sequences are MDHEN and SYDVKM. V gave up 3 bases and J gave up 5 bases, with 22 bases separating them.

The chain uses TRBV6-1 and TRBJ2-5, with D maybe TRBD2 (6 bases). The germline V gene has CDR1 MNHNS and CDR2 SASEGT. The CDR3 extends over 16 amino acids. With 2 bases removed from V and 4 bases from J, the gap between germline ends came to 17 bases. In DNA, the CDR3 is TGTGCCAGCAGTGAACCCGGACCCCTGGGAGGAGAGACCCAGTACTTC. It specifies CASSEPGPLGGETQYF.

The DNA of the CDR3 is TGTGCCAGCAGCGTAGCGGGTACATACATGGGGGGCTACACCTTC. It translates to CASSVAGTYMGGYTF. This chain connects TRBV9 to TRBJ1-2; no reliable D call. Germline V gives CDR1 SGDLS, CDR2 YYNGEE. Trimming removed 0 bases at V and 8 bases at J, with 17 bases between. This CDR3 spans 15 amino acids.

The rearrangement uses TRBV15 and TRBJ2-3; D is perhaps TRBD2 (7 bases). Germline lookup yields CDR1 LNHNV and CDR2 YYDKDF (reference sequence). CDR3 size: 14 residues. V lost 5 bases and J 2 bases, leaving 11 bases between the germline ends. CDR3 sequence: CATSAGATTDTQYF. Here the CDR3 DNA reads TGTGCCACCAGCGCGGGGGCGACCACAGATACGCAGTATTTT.

The rearrangement joins TRBV28 to TRBJ1-6, with 9 bases fitting TRBD1. V dropped 7 bases and J dropped 8; count of bases not matched to a gene: 3. Looked up from germline, CDR1 is MDHEN and CDR2 is SYDVKM. The CDR3 has 13 amino acids. The CDR3 region has the DNA TGTGCCAGCAAAAGGGACAGGGATTCACCCCTCCACTTT. This gives the protein CASKRDRDSPLHF. The full variable domain, completed using reference TRBV28 and TRBJ1-6, is DVKVTQSSRYLVKRTGEKVFLECVQDMDHENMFWYRQDPGLGLRLIYFSYDVKMKEKGDIPEGYSVSREKKERFSLILESASTNQTSMYLCASKRDRDSPLHFGNGTRLTVT.

The gene calls are TRBV5-8 and TRBJ2-1, with 7 bases fitting TRBD2. V dropped 4 bases and J dropped 10; count of bases not matched to a gene: 8. Germline values: CDR1 SGHTS, CDR2 YDEGEE. This CDR3 comprises 13 residues. The CDR3 loop is CASSVLASEEQFF. CDR3 nucleotide sequence: TGTGCCAGCAGCGTACTAGCGTCGGAGGAGCAGTTCTTC.

The CDR3 region has the DNA TGTGCCAGCAGCCAAGCGGGGCACACAGATACGCAGTATTTT. This translates into CASSQAGHTDTQYF. The chain is built from TRBV4-2 and TRBJ2-3, with D possibly being TRBD1 or TRBD2 (5 bases each). The CDR3 runs 14 residues. Germline values: CDR1 LGHNA, CDR2 YNFKEQ. Trimming removed 1 base from V and 2 bases from J, with 7 bases in between.

The chain recombines TRBV12-5 with TRBJ2-5; D gene unclear. V was cut by 2 bases and J by 5 bases, with 3 bases left in between. Germline V gene sequence: CDR1 LGHNT, CDR2 FRNRAP. This CDR3 contains 11 residues. CDR3 loop: CASGLMETQYF. The CDR3 region has the DNA TGTGCTAGTGGTTTGATGGAGACCCAGTACTTC.

Comment on this clone: A far larger clone lies a single base away; this is likely a read error. This chain uses TRBV4-2 with TRBJ1-1; no clear D gene. CDR1 LGHNA and CDR2 YNFKEQ come from the germline V gene. The CDR3 is 16 residues long. V lost 3 bases to trimming and J lost 6 bases, with 20 bases between them. The CDR3 DNA follows: TGTGCCAGCAGCCAGAACGACCGGACCCTGGAACCTGAAGCTTTCTTT. Translation gives CASSQNDRTLEPEAFF.

V gene TRBV5-4 combines with J gene TRBJ2-2; 9 bases line up with TRBD1. The CDR3 sequence is 16 residues long. The trim removed 3 bases at V and 4 bases at J, leaving 7 bases unmatched. Germline loops: CDR1 SGHNT, CDR2 YYREEE (reference sequence). CDR3 amino acids: CASSSGTGYITGELFF. The CDR3 DNA is TGTGCCAGCAGCTCCGGGACAGGGTATATCACCGGGGAGCTGTTTTTT.

The V call is TRBV27, the J call TRBJ2-4; unclear D gene. This CDR3 has 12 residues. Looked up from germline, CDR1 is MNHEY and CDR2 is SMNVEV (reference sequence). V was clipped by 11 bases and J by 4 bases, with 12 bases between them. The CDR3 coding sequence is TGTGCCTGCTCGGGCAAGAAAAACATTCAGTACTTC. Translating it yields CACSGKKNIQYF.

The J gene is TRBJ2-1, the V gene TRBV6-5; D might be TRBD1 (5 bases). Trimming took off 7 bases at V and 0 bases at J, with 13 bases between the two ends. In germline, CDR1 is MNHEY, CDR2 SVGAGI. The CDR3 is 15 amino acids. The CDR3 DNA follows: TGTGCCAGCAACCAGGGTATGAGCTCCTACAATGAGCAGTTCTTC. Protein product: CASNQGMSSYNEQFF.

The rearrangement links TRBV7-9 to TRBJ2-1; D remains ambiguous. CDR3 length: 13 residues. Germline V gene data show CDR1 as SEHNR and CDR2 as FQNEAQ (reference sequence). Between the trimmed V and J ends, which lost 3 bases and 10 bases, there was a span of 13 bases. CDR3 sequence: CASSLSQLEEQFF. The CDR3 region has the DNA TGTGCCAGCAGCTTGAGCCAGCTGGAGGAGCAGTTCTTC.

The J gene is TRBJ2-7, the V gene TRBV11-1, with a weak D call TRBD1 (5 bases). The CDR3 contains 14 residues. The V gene lost 5 bases and the J gene lost 3 bases, with 14 bases spanning the gap. Germline V gene data show CDR1 as SGHAT and CDR2 as FQDESV (reference sequence). The CDR3 nucleotides read TGTGCCAGCAGCCCCGGACCCAGGGACTACGAGCAGTACTTC. This sequence encodes CASSPGPRDYEQYF.

The table lists this clone with a count of one. The chain's CDR3 is CASREGDSRRDTEAFF. For the CDR3, the DNA is TGTGCCAGCAGGGAGGGGGACTCCCGACGGGACACTGAAGCTTTCTTT. The V gene is TRBV5-4, the J gene TRBJ1-1; D perhaps matches TRBD1 (6 bases). The germline V gene has CDR1 SGHNT and CDR2 YYREEE (reference sequence). The CDR3 is 16 residues long. V dropped 5 bases and J dropped 3 bases, with 20 bases sitting between them.

The chain uses TRBV2 and TRBJ1-2, with D unresolved. V dropped 3 bases and J dropped 1 base, with 9 bases sitting between them. The germline gives CDR1 SNHLY, CDR2 FYNNEI. The CDR3 length is 14 residues. The CDR3 here is CASSERGDNYGYTF. The CDR3 region has the DNA TGTGCCAGCAGTGAGCGGGGTGATAACTATGGCTACACCTTC. The whole variable domain, filled in from reference TRBV2 and TRBJ1-2, reads EPEVTQTPSHQVTQMGQEVILRCVPISNHLYFYWYRQILGQKVEFLVSFYNNEISEKSEIFDDQFSVERPDGSNFTLKIRSTKLEDSAMYFCASSERGDNYGYTFGSGTRLTVV.

The J gene is TRBJ1-2, the V gene TRBV14; 8 bases are shared with TRBD1. Germline CDR1 SGHDN, CDR2 FVKESK. The CDR3 covers 15 residues. V lost 1 base to trimming and J lost 3 bases; unmatched junction nucleotides: 4. CDR3 in DNA: TGTGCCAGCAGCCAAGTAGGGACAGGACACTATGGCTACACCTTC. It is translated as CASSQVGTGHYGYTF.

The chain carries TRBV9 and TRBJ2-5; D might be TRBD2 (6 bases). The CDR3 loop spans 14 amino acids. The ends were cut back, 4 bases at V and 0 bases at J, with 10 bases in the middle. The germline V gene encodes CDR1 SGDLS and CDR2 YYNGEE. CDR3 DNA sequence: TGTGCCAGCAGCACCCTAGCGTACCAAGAGACCCAGTACTTC. Translation: CASSTLAYQETQYF. The full variable domain, completed using reference TRBV9 and TRBJ2-5, is DSGVTQTPKHLITATGQRVTLRCSPRSGDLSVYWYQQSLDQGLQFLIQYYNGEERAKGNILERFSAQQFPDLHSELNLSSLELGDSALYFCASSTLAYQETQYFGPGTRLLVL.

V gene TRBV27 combines with J gene TRBJ2-3; no firm D call. Germline lookup yields CDR1 MNHEY and CDR2 SMNVEV (reference sequence). CDR3 size: 11 residues. The V and J ends lost 5 bases and 6 bases respectively, with 6 bases between them. CDR3: CASSRSDTQYF. Here the CDR3 DNA reads TGTGCCAGCAGTCGCTCGGATACGCAGTATTTT.

The J gene is TRBJ1-4, the V gene TRBV28; D gene unclear. The length of the CDR3 is 14 residues. V was clipped by 2 bases and J by 3 bases, with 7 bases between them. Germline CDR1 MDHEN, CDR2 SYDVKM. CDR3 protein: CASSLLGPNEKLFF. CDR3 DNA sequence: TGTGCCAGCAGTTTACTGGGTCCTAATGAAAAACTGTTTTTT.